Below are 26 T cell receptor beta chains sequenced from a single sample in a study of T cells in Graves' hyperthyroidism and ophthalmopathy. What was amplified from RNA transcripts were TCR beta CDR3 regions. First-round RT-PCR targeting the TCR CDR3 was performed with the HTBI primer set. Using its own MiXCR run on the multiplex PCR reads, TCRdb lists one record per CDR3 protein. In the table there are about 620,000 distinct CDR3 sequences, about 16% of which are singletons. Source material: blood. The receptors were sampled from a woman in her 30s with Graves' hyperthyroidism.

This clonotype was seen ten or more times. The V and J genes are TRBV12-5 and TRBJ1-5; D remains unclear. Trimming took off 0 bases at V and 6 bases at J, with 3 bases between the two ends. CDR1 is LGHNT, CDR2 FRNRAP, per germline. The CDR3 is 12 residues long. CDR3 loop: CASGLVGQPQHF. The CDR3 DNA follows: TGTGCTAGTGGTTTGGTCGGTCAGCCCCAGCATTTT.

The rearrangement uses TRBV10-3 and TRBJ2-7; D may be TRBD2 (5 bases). This CDR3 contains 12 residues. V lost 5 bases and J lost 7, with 12 bases in between. Per germline, CDR1 ENHRY and CDR2 SYGVKD. CDR3 DNA: TGTGCCATCAGTTTTCGGGAAAAGGAGCAGTACTTC. It specifies CAISFREKEQYF.

This clonotype has at least ten counts. The chain uses TRBV6-1 and TRBJ2-3; D possibly corresponds to TRBD1 (6 bases). Trimming removed 6 bases from V and 5 bases from J, with 12 bases in between. CDR1 MNHNS and CDR2 SASEGT come from the germline V gene. The CDR3 has 13 residues. CDR3 in amino acids: CASRSQGLDTQYF. DNA of the CDR3: TGTGCCAGCAGATCACAGGGTCTAGATACGCAGTATTTT.

Ten or more counts support this clonotype. The gene calls are TRBV27 and TRBJ2-3; D might be TRBD2 (6 bases). V lost 10 bases and J 6 bases, leaving 11 bases between the germline ends. CDR3 size: 11 residues. Looked up from germline, CDR1 is MNHEY and CDR2 is SMNVEV (reference sequence). The CDR3 DNA sequence: TGTGCCACCGAACGGGGGGATACGCAGTATTTT. Its translation: CATERGDTQYF.

This clonotype appeared many times. The chain carries TRBV7-2 and TRBJ2-7; the match to TRBD2 covers 10 bases. The germline gives CDR1 SGHTA, CDR2 FQGNSA. The V gene end was trimmed by 3 bases and the J gene end by 8 bases; junction bases not matched to a gene: 4. CDR3 length equals 13 residues. In DNA, the CDR3 is TGTGCCAGCAGCTTCGGGACTAGCGAGCAGCAGTACTTC. As protein: CASSFGTSEQQYF.

This clonotype showed up many times. The chain combines TRBV12-3 or TRBV12-4 with TRBJ2-7; D is unresolved. The CDR3 length is 13 residues. Trimming took 3 bases from V and 3 from J, leaving 9 bases between them. CDR3 loop: CASSLTRRYEQYF. The DNA for the CDR3 is TGTGCCAGCAGTTTGACCAGACGCTACGAGCAGTACTTC.

This clonotype was counted at least ten times. J is TRBJ2-5 and V is TRBV7-2, with D perhaps matching TRBD2 (6 bases). Germline CDR1 reads SGHTA; CDR2 reads FQGNSA. The CDR3 has 17 residues. V dropped 1 base and J dropped 0 bases, with 15 bases sitting between them. CDR3 nucleotide sequence: TGTGCCAGCAGCTTAGTGGGGTGGACTACGTACCAAGAGACCCAGTACTTC. Encoded protein: CASSLVGWTTYQETQYF.

This CDR3 is CASSTSSGGYEQYF. The CDR3 DNA sequence: TGTGCCAGCAGCACCTCTAGCGGGGGCTACGAGCAGTACTTC. The chain is built from TRBV3-1 and TRBJ2-7; TRBD2 matches at 10 bases. Trimming at V came to 5 bases and at J to 3 bases, leaving 4 bases not matched to a gene. The CDR3 length is 14 residues. The germline CDR1 and CDR2 sequences are LGHDT and YNNKEL (reference sequence).

This clonotype was seen many times. The chain employs TRBV7-3 and TRBJ1-1, with D possibly being TRBD1 (5 bases). Looked up from germline, CDR1 is SGHTA and CDR2 is FQGTGA. The CDR3 is made up of 15 amino acids. Trimming pared 0 bases from V and 3 bases from J, leaving 11 bases between. In DNA, the CDR3 is TGTGCCAGCAGCTTAACGGGGGACGGGTACACTGAAGCTTTCTTT. Protein sequence: CASSLTGDGYTEAFF.

This clonotype was recorded at least ten times. The chain recombines TRBV11-1 with TRBJ2-3; TRBD2 matches 7 bases. This CDR3 region has 14 residues. With 5 bases clipped from V and 8 bases from J, the junction kept 10 bases outside the gene matches. Germline lookup yields CDR1 SGHAT and CDR2 FQDESV (reference sequence). CDR3 DNA sequence: TGTGCCAGCAGCCGGGGGGAGACGACTGGTACGCAGTATTTT. Residues: CASSRGETTGTQYF.

In its sample, this clonotype was seen a few times. The genes are TRBV20-1 and TRBJ2-2, with D unclear. V was pared by 5 bases and J by 3 bases, with 16 bases between. The CDR3 loop spans 15 amino acids. Looked up from germline, CDR1 is DFQATT and CDR2 is SNEGSKA (reference sequence). The DNA of the CDR3 is TGCAGTGCTGATCGTTATCAGCACGACACCGGGGAGCTGTTTTTT. Amino acid sequence: CSADRYQHDTGELFF.

The rearrangement uses TRBV5-1 and TRBJ1-1; TRBD1 aligns across 12 bases. This CDR3 comprises 17 residues. Germline trimming cut 3 bases from V and 4 bases from J; bases unmatched to any gene: 10. Germline assignment: CDR1 SGHRS and CDR2 YFSETQ. The chain's CDR3 is CASSSTGTGGLSTEAFF. CDR3 nucleotides: TGCGCCAGCAGCTCCACCGGGACAGGGGGCCTAAGCACTGAAGCTTTCTTT.

This clonotype was found many times. The V and J genes are TRBV2 and TRBJ2-5; TRBD1 is a possible D gene (6 bases). There are 15 residues in the CDR3. V was pared by 5 bases and J by 4 bases, with 17 bases between. CDR1 is SNHLY, CDR2 FYNNEI, per germline. For the CDR3, the DNA is TGTGCCAGCAGTCGGTCCAGGGGCGCAGCAGAGACCCAGTACTTC. It codes for CASSRSRGAAETQYF.

At least ten counts were recorded for this clonotype. The chain links TRBV12-3 or TRBV12-4 to TRBJ2-1; D unclear. V lost 4 bases to trimming and J lost 6 bases, with 13 bases between them. The CDR3 extends over 14 amino acids. The CDR3 loop reads CASSSTRRSNEQFF. For the CDR3, the DNA is TGTGCCAGCAGTTCCACCAGGCGGTCCAATGAGCAGTTCTTC.

This clonotype showed up just a few times. The rearrangement links TRBV30 to TRBJ1-1; D is ambiguous. CDR1 GTSNPN and CDR2 SVGIG come from the germline V gene (reference sequence). V lost 2 bases, J lost 0 bases, and 7 bases lay in between. The CDR3 is 13 amino acids. The CDR3 loop reads CAWSNSLNTEAFF. As DNA, the CDR3 is TGTGCCTGGAGTAATAGCTTGAACACTGAAGCTTTCTTT.

This chain joins TRBV29-1 and TRBJ1-3; D possibly corresponds to TRBD1 (5 bases). Trimming took off 6 bases at V and 4 bases at J, with 13 bases between the two ends. The CDR3 contains 13 residues. Germline-derived CDR1 and CDR2 are SQVTM and ANQGSEA. CDR3: CSVRDSLGNTIYF. CDR3 nucleotide sequence: TGCAGCGTGAGAGACAGTCTAGGAAACACCATATATTTT.

The rearrangement uses TRBV6-4 and TRBJ2-1; D gene unclear. CDR3 length equals 13 residues. V lost 2 bases to trimming and J lost 4 bases, with 6 bases between them. Germline assignment: CDR1 MRHNA and CDR2 SNTAGT. In DNA form, the CDR3 reads TGTGCCAGCAGTGACGAGACTTACAATGAGCAGTTCTTC. Amino acids: CASSDETYNEQFF.

This clonotype was seen only a few times. The genes are TRBV4-2 and TRBJ2-1; possibly TRBD1 or TRBD2 for D (5 bases each). This CDR3 region has 19 residues. Germline V CDR1 and CDR2: LGHNA, YNFKEQ. V was shortened by 1 base and J by 3 bases, with 22 bases between the two germline ends. The CDR3, as DNA: TGTGCCAGCAGCCAAGTGGCCGGGACCGAAATCCTGAGCTACAATGAGCAGTTCTTC. Its translation is CASSQVAGTEILSYNEQFF.

The chain joins TRBV19 to TRBJ1-1, with TRBD1 matching over 8 bases. CDR3 length equals 14 residues. Losses at the gene ends were 7 bases for V and 0 bases for J; bases not matched to a gene: 4. Germline V CDR1 and CDR2: LNHDA, SQIVND (reference sequence). The DNA of the CDR3 is TGTGCCAGTAATGACAGGGGCATGAACACTGAAGCTTTCTTT. It encodes CASNDRGMNTEAFF.

This clonotype was seen ten or more times. The chain couples TRBV27 to TRBJ2-7, with TRBD1 identical over 7 bases. The CDR3 extends over 15 amino acids. Germline assignment: CDR1 MNHEY and CDR2 SMNVEV (reference sequence). V trimming: 6 bases; J trimming: 3 bases; junction bases outside the gene matches: 11. The CDR3 protein is CASRDGTATYYEQYF. As DNA, the CDR3 is TGTGCCAGCAGGGACGGGACAGCGACATACTACGAGCAGTACTTC.

This clonotype has ten or more counts. The genes are TRBV20-1 and TRBJ2-1; perhaps TRBD1 as D (6 bases). Germline V gene data show CDR1 as DFQATT and CDR2 as SNEGSKA (reference sequence). The CDR3 length is 17 residues. Trimming cost V 2 bases and J 3 bases, with 20 bases left between them. CDR3 region: CSARTGNVGQGYNEQFF. For the CDR3, the DNA is TGCAGTGCTAGAACAGGGAATGTGGGGCAAGGCTACAATGAGCAGTTCTTC.

The gene calls are TRBV6-4 and TRBJ2-3, with D perhaps TRBD2 (5 bases). The V gene's germline CDR1 is MRHNA and CDR2 SNTAGT. The CDR3 is made up of 14 amino acids. Between the trimmed V and J ends, which lost 3 bases and 0 bases, there was a span of 7 bases. This CDR3 is CASSEDWSTDTQYF. CDR3 sequence (DNA): TGTGCCAGCAGTGAGGACTGGAGCACAGATACGCAGTATTTT.

This clonotype has just one count. A much larger clone differs from this one at a single base, so this may be a read error. Without the conserved terminal phenylalanine or tryptophan, this CDR3 likely stems from a read error. The gene calls are TRBV5-5 and TRBJ2-1, with 12 bases matching TRBD2. With V trimmed by 0 bases and J by 8 bases, 6 bases remained unmatched. The V gene's germline CDR1 is SGHKS and CDR2 YYEKEE (reference sequence). The CDR3 consists of 16 residues. The CDR3 region is CASSLEGLAGLYEQFS. For the CDR3, the DNA is TGTGCCAGCAGCTTGGAGGGACTAGCGGGCCTCTATGAGCAGTTCTCC.

This clonotype was recorded at least ten times. The chain recombines TRBV7-9 with TRBJ2-3; 7 bases map to TRBD2. This CDR3 has 15 amino acids. The germline gives CDR1 SEHNR, CDR2 FQNEAQ (reference sequence). With 5 bases clipped from V and 3 bases from J, the junction kept 8 bases outside the gene matches. CDR3 in amino acids: CASSPLAVTTDTQYF. For the CDR3, the DNA is TGTGCCAGCAGCCCTCTAGCGGTTACGACAGATACGCAGTATTTT.

This clonotype was counted at least ten times. The V call is TRBV20-1, the J call TRBJ2-5; D tentatively fits TRBD1 or TRBD2 (5 bases each). V gave up 3 bases and J gave up 4 bases, with 27 bases separating them. The CDR3 spans 18 residues. Per the germline V gene, CDR1 is DFQATT and CDR2 is SNEGSKA (reference sequence). CDR3 DNA sequence: TGCAGTGCTAGCGAAGCCGTAAGGGGATCGTATGGAGGAGAGACCCAGTACTTC. Protein sequence: CSASEAVRGSYGGETQYF.

The V gene is TRBV7-2, the J gene TRBJ1-2; 10 bases match TRBD1. Germline CDR1 SGHTA, CDR2 FQGNSA. There are 13 residues in the CDR3. V lost 5 bases to trimming and J lost 12 bases; unmatched junction nucleotides: 9. CDR3 protein: CASSLGQGSINTF. CDR3 nucleotides: TGTGCCAGCAGCCTGGGACAGGGGAGTATTAACACCTTC.